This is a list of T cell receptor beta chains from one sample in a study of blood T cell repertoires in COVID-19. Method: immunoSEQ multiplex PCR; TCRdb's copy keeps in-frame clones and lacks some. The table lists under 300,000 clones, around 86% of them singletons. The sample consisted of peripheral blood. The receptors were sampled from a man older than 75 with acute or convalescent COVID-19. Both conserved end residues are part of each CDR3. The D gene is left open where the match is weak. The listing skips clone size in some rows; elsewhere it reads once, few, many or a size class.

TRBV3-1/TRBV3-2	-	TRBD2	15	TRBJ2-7	CASRPLAGGLDEQYF	TGTGCCAGCAGACCTTTAGCGGGGGGGCTAGATGAGCAGTACTTC
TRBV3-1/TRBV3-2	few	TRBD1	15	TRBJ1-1	CASSQGQGANSEAFF	TGTGCCAGCAGCCAAGGACAGGGGGCCAACTCTGAAGCTTTCTTT
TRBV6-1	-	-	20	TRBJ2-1	CASSEAKLAKAGVFYNEQFF	TGTGCCAGCAGTGAAGCTAAGCTAGCTAAAGCCGGGGTTTTTTACAATGAGCAGTTCTTC
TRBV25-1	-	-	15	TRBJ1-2	CASSDSGRDSYGYTF	TGTGCCAGCAGTGACTCCGGCAGGGATTCCTATGGCTACACCTTC
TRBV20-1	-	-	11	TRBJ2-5	CSARMGGTQYF	TGCAGTGCTAGGATGGGAGGGACCCAGTACTTC
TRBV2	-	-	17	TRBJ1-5	CASRSGPGLQGHQPQHF	TGTGCCAGCAGGTCGGGGCCGGGACTACAGGGTCATCAGCCCCAGCATTTT
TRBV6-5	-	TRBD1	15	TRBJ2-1	CASSYERGRESEQFF	TGTGCCAGCAGTTACGAAAGGGGGCGCGAGAGTGAGCAGTTCTTC
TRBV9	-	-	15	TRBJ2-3	CASSALGARTDTQYF	TGTGCCAGCAGCGCTCTAGGGGCCCGCACAGATACGCAGTATTTT
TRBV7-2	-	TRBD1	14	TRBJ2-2	CASSEQGATGELFF	TGTGCCAGCAGTGAGCAGGGGGCCACCGGGGAGCTGTTTTTT
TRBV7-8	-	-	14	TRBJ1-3	CASSQARSGNTIYF	TGTGCCAGTTCACAGGCTCGCTCTGGAAACACCATATATTTT
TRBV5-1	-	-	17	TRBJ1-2	CASSLVKSEATNYGYTF	TGCGCCAGCAGCTTGGTAAAATCCGAGGCGACTAACTATGGCTACACCTTC
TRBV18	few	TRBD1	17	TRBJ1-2	CASSPVFGTGTAYGYTF	TGTGCCAGCTCACCCGTATTTGGCACGGGGACAGCCTATGGCTACACCTTC
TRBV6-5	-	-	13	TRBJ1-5	CASSSNRYQPQHF	TGTGCCAGCAGTTCAAACAGGTATCAGCCCCAGCATTTT
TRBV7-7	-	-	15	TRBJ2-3	CASSLGLAMSDTQYF	TGTGCTAGCAGCTTAGGCCTAGCAATGTCAGATACGCAGTATTTT
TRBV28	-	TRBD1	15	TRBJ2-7	CASRPGQGPPYEQYF	TGTGCCAGCAGACCGGGACAGGGGCCCCCCTACGAGCAGTACTTC
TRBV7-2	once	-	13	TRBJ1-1	CASSLGTGTEAFF	TGTGCCAGCAGCCTAGGGACGGGAACTGAAGCTTTCTTT
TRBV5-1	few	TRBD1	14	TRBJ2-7	CASSPGPGGYEQYF	TGCGCCAGCAGCCCGGGTCCAGGGGGCTACGAGCAGTACTTC
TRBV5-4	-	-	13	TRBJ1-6	CASSSTDNSPLHF	TGTGCCAGCAGCTCCACAGATAATTCACCCCTCCACTTT
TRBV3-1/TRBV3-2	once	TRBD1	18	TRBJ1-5	CASSQEGQPRSNRRPQHF	TGTGCCAGCAGCCAAGAGGGACAGCCTAGAAGCAATCGACGTCCCCAGCATTTT
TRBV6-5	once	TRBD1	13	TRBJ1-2	CASSLTGGYGYTF	TGTGCCAGCAGTTTGACAGGGGGGTATGGCTACACCTTC
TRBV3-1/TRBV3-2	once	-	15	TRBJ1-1	CASSELWGDSTEAFF	TGTGCCAGCAGCGAACTGTGGGGAGATTCCACTGAAGCTTTCTTT
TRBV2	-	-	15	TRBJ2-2	CASSGVHANTGELFF	TGTGCCAGCTCAGGGGTTCATGCGAACACCGGGGAGCTGTTTTTT
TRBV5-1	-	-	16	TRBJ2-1	CASSLSSSSSYNEQFF	TGCGCCAGCAGCTTGAGTTCGTCCAGCTCCTACAATGAGCAGTTCTTC
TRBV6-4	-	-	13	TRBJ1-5	CASSQDRNQPQHF	TGTGCCAGCAGTCAAGACAGGAATCAGCCCCAGCATTTT
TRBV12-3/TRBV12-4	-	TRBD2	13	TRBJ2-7	CASSRGGSYEQYF	TGTGCCAGCAGCCGGGGGGGGTCCTACGAGCAGTACTTC
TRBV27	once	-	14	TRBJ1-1	CASRGRASHTEAFF	TGTGCCAGCAGGGGGAGAGCATCCCACACTGAAGCTTTCTTT
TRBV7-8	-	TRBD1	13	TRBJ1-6	CASSTTGDSPLHF	TGTGCCAGCAGCACTACAGGGGATTCACCCCTCCACTTT
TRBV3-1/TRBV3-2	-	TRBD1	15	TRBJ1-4	CASSQATGTGEKLFF	TGTGCCAGCAGCCAAGCGACAGGGACGGGGGAAAAACTGTTTTTT
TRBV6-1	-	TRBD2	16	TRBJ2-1	CASSGTSGPSYNEQFF	TGTGCCAGCAGTGGGACTAGCGGTCCCTCCTACAATGAGCAGTTCTTC
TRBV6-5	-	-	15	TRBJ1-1	CASSYSVTGNTEAFF	TGTGCCAGCAGTTACTCTGTCACGGGTAACACTGAAGCTTTCTTT
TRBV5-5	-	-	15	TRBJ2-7	CASSLQGSPSYEQYF	TGTGCCAGCAGCTTGCAGGGGTCCCCCTCCTACGAGCAGTACTTC
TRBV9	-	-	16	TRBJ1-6	CASSVGPTGLNSPLHF	TGTGCCAGCAGCGTAGGACCGACAGGCCTAAATTCGCCCCTCCACTTT
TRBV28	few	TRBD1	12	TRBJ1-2	CATVTGVRGYTF	TGTGCCACCGTGACAGGGGTCCGTGGCTACACCTTC
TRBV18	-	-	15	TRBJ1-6	CASSPSGVDNSPLHF	TGTGCCAGCTCACCATCAGGTGTCGATAATTCACCCCTCCACTTT
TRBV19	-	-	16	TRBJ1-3	CASRGEPHFSGNTIYF	TGTGCCAGCCGGGGGGAGCCTCATTTCTCTGGAAACACCATATATTTT
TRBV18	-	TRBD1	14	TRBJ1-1	CASSPLDRETEAFF	TGTGCCAGCTCACCACTTGACAGGGAGACTGAAGCTTTCTTT
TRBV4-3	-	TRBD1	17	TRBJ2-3	CASSQAPGQGFADTQYF	TGCGCCAGCAGCCAGGCTCCGGGACAGGGTTTCGCAGATACGCAGTATTTT
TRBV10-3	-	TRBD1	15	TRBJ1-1	CAISALTGSVSEAFF	TGTGCCATCAGTGCCCTGACAGGGTCGGTTTCTGAAGCTTTCTTT
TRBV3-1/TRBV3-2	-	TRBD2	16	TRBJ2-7	CASSQVGTSGTYEQYF	TGTGCCAGCAGCCAAGTGGGGACTAGCGGGACCTACGAGCAGTACTTC
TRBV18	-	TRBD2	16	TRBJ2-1	CASSPGGSRTYNEQFF	TGTGCCAGCTCACCGGGGGGGAGTCGGACCTACAATGAGCAGTTCTTC